The T cell receptor beta chain described here comes from a study of response to subunit inactivated influenza vaccine. One entry per CDR3 protein, called by TCRdb with MiXCR from the RT-PCR reads. The repertoire has around 570,000 distinct CDR3 sequences, about 10% of them found once; the top ten carry roughly 11%. CDR1 is SGHNT and CDR2 is YENEEA in the germline V gene. The ends lost 1 base at V and 3 bases at J; junction bases unmatched: 5. This CDR3 spans 15 amino acids. These data also featured in a second study, about T cells expressing NK-cell markers. As reported in that work: Researchers built TCR beta cDNA using 5'RACE template switching with UMIs. The dominant NKG2C+ clonotypes represented about 1.0-8% of CD8+ T cells in over 5 donors. A handful of donors showed these clonotypes also leading the CD3+CD56-NKG2C+ fraction.

This sequence was found in a man in his fifties or sixties who received an inactivated influenza vaccine. This material consisted of PBMCs from blood, taken on the day of vaccination. This rearrangement joins TRBV11-3 to TRBJ2-7; 8 bases line up with TRBD2. The CDR3 bases are TGTGCCAGCAGCTTAGCAAGCGGGAGAGGCTACGAGCAGTACTTC. Amino acid sequence: CASSLASGRGYEQYF.